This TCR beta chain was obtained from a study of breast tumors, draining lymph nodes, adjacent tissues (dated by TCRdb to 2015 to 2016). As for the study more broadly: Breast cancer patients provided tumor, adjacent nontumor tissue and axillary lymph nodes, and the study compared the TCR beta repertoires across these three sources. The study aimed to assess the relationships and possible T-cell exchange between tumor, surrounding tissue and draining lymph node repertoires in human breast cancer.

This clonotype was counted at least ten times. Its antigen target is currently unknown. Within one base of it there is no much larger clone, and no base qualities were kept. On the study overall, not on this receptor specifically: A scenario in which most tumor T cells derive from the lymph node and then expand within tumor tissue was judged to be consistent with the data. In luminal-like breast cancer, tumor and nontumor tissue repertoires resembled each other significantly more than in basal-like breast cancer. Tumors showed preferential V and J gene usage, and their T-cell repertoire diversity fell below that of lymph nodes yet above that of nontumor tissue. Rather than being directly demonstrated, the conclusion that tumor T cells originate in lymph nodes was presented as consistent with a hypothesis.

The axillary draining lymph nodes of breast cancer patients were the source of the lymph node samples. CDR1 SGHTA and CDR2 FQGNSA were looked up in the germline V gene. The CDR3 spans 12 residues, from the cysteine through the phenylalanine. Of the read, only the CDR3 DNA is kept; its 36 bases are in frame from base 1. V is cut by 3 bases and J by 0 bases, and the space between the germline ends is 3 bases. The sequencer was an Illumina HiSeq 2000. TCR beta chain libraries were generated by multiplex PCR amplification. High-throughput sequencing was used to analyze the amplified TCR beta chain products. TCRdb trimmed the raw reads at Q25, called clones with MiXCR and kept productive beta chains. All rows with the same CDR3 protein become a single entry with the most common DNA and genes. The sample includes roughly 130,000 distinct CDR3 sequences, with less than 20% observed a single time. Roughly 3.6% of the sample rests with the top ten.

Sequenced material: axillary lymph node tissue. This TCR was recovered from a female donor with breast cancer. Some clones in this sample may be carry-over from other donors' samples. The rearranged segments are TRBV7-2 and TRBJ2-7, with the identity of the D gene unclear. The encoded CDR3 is CASSFPSYEQYF. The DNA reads TGTGCCAGCAGCTTTCCCTCCTACGAGCAGTACTTC.